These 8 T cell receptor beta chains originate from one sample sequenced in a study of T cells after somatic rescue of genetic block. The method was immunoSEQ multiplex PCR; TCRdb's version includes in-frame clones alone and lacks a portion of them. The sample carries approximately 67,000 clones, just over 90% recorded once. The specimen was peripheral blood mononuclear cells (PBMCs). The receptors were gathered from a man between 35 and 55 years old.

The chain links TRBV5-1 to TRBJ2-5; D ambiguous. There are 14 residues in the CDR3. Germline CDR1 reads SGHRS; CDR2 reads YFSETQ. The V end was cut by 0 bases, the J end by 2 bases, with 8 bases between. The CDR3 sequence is CASSLGQLQETQYF. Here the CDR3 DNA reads TGCGCCAGCAGCTTGGGACAACTACAAGAGACCCAGTACTTC.

CDR3 in DNA: TGTGCCAGCAGCGTAGCTGGGACAAGTAACTATGGCTACACCTTC. This encodes CASSVAGTSNYGYTF. The V and J genes are TRBV9 and TRBJ1-2; perhaps TRBD1 as D (6 bases). This CDR3 comprises 15 residues. Germline V CDR1 and CDR2: SGDLS, YYNGEE. Deletions cut 0 bases from V and 1 base from J, with 10 bases between.

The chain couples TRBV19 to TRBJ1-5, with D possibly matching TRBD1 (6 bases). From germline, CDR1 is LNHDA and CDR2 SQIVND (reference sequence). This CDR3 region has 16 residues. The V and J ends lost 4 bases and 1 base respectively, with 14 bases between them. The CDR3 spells CASSSQGRLSNQPQHF. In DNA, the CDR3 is TGTGCCAGTAGTAGTCAGGGGAGGTTGAGCAATCAGCCCCAGCATTTT.

CDR3 loop: CASSHRPQRRNSPLHF. The CDR3 DNA sequence: TGTGCCAGCAGCCATAGACCGCAACGGCGCAATTCACCCCTCCACTTT. The gene calls are TRBV14 and TRBJ1-6; no reliable D call. This CDR3 contains 16 residues. Germline CDR1 reads SGHDN; CDR2 reads FVKESK. The V gene lost 3 bases and the J gene lost 7 bases, with 16 bases spanning the gap.

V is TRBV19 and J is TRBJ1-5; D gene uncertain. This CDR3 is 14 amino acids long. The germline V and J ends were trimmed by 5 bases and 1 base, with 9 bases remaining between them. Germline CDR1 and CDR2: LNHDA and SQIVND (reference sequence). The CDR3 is CASSRVSSNQPQHF. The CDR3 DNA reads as TGTGCCAGTAGTCGCGTAAGCAGCAATCAGCCCCAGCATTTT.

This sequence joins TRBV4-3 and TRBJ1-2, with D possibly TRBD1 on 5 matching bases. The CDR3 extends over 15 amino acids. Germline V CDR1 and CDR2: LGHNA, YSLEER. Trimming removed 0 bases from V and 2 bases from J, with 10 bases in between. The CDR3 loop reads CASSQERGLNYGYTF. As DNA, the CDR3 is TGCGCCAGCAGCCAAGAGAGGGGCCTAAACTATGGCTACACCTTC.

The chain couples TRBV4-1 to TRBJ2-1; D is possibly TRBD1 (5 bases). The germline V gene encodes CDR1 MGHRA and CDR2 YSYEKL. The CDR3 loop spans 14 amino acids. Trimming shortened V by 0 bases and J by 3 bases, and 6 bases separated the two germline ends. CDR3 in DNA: TGCGCCAGCAGCCAAGACACAGGCTACAATGAGCAGTTCTTC. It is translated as CASSQDTGYNEQFF.

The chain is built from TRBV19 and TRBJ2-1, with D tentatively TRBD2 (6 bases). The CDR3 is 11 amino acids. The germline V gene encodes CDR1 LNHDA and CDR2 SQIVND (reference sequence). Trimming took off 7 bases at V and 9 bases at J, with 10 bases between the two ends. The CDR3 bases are TGTGCCAGTACCTCGGGGGTTGAGCAGTTCTTC. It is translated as CASTSGVEQFF.